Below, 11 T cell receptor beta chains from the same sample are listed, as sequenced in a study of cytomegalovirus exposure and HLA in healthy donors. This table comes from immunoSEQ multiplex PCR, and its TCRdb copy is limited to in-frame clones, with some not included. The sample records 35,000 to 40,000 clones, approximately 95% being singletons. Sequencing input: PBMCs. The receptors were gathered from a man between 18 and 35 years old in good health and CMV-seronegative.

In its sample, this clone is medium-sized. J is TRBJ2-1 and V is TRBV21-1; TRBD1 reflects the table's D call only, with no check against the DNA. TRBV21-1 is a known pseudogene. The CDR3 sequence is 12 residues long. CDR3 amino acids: CASIEGGWEQFF. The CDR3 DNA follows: TGTGCCAGCATTGAAGGGGGCTGGGAGCAGTTCTTC.

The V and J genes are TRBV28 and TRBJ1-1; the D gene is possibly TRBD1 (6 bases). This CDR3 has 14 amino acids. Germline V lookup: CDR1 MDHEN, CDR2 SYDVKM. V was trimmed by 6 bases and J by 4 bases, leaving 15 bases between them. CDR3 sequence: CASRGPGVVTEAFF. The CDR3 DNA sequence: TGTGCCAGCAGAGGGCCAGGGGTTGTCACTGAAGCTTTCTTT. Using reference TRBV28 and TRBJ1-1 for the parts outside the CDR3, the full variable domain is DVKVTQSSRYLVKRTGEKVFLECVQDMDHENMFWYRQDPGLGLRLIYFSYDVKMKEKGDIPEGYSVSREKKERFSLILESASTNQTSMYLCASRGPGVVTEAFFGQGTRLTVV.

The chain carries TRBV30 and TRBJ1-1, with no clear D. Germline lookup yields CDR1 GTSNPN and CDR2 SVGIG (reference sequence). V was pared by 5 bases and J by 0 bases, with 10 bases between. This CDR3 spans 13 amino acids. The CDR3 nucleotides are TGTGCCTGGGAGGGCCGAGTGAACACTGAAGCTTTCTTT. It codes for CAWEGRVNTEAFF.

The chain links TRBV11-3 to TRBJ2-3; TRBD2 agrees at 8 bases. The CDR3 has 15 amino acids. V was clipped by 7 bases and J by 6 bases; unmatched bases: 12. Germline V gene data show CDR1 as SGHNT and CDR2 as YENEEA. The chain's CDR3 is CASIGRAGVRDTQYF. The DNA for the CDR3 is TGTGCCAGCATAGGTAGAGCGGGAGTCCGTGATACGCAGTATTTT.

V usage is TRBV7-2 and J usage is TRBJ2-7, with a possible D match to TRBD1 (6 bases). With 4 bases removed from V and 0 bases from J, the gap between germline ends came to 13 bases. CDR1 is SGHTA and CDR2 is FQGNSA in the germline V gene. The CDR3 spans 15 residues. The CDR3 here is CASSSDRRSSYEQYF. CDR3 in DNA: TGTGCCAGCAGCTCAGACAGGAGGAGCTCCTACGAGCAGTACTTC.

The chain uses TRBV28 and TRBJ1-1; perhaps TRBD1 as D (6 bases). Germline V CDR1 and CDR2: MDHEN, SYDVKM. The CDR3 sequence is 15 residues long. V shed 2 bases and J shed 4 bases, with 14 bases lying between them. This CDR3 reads CASSLSLGAITEAFF. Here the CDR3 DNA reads TGTGCCAGCAGTTTAAGTCTGGGGGCGATCACTGAAGCTTTCTTT.

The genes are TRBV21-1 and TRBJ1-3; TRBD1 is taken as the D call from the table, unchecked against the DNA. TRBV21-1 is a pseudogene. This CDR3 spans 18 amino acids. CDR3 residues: CASSNPRDRGPSGNTIYF. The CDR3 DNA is TGTGCCAGCAGCAATCCCCGAGACAGGGGTCCCTCTGGAAACACCATATATTTT.

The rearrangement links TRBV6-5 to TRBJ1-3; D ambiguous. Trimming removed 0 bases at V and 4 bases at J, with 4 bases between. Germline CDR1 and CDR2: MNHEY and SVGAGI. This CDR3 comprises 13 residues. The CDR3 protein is CASSYSSGNTIYF. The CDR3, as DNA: TGTGCCAGCAGTTACTCGTCAGGAAACACCATATATTTT.

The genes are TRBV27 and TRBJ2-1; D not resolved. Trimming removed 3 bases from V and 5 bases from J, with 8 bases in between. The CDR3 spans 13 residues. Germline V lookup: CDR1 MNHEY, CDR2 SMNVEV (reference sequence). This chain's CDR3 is CASSFEADNEQFF. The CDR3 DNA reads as TGTGCCAGCAGTTTTGAGGCAGACAATGAGCAGTTCTTC.

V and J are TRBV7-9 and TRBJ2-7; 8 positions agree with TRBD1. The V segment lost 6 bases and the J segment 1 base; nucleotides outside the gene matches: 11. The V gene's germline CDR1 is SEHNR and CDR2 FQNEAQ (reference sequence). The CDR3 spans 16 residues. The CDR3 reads CASSYNRGRGSYEQYF. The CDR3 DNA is TGTGCCAGCAGTTATAACAGGGGGAGAGGATCCTACGAGCAGTACTTC. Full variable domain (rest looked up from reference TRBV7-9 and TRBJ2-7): DTGVSQNPRHKITKRGQNVTFRCDPISEHNRLYWYRQTLGQGPEFLTYFQNEAQLEKSRLLSDRFSAERPKGSFSTLEIQRTEQGDSAMYLCASSYNRGRGSYEQYFGPGTRLTVT.

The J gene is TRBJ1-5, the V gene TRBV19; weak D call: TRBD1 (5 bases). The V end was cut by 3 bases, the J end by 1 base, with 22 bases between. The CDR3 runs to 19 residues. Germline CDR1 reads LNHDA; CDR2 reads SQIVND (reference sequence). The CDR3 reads CASSIHGQGAKTSNQPQHF. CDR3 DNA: TGTGCCAGTAGTATCCATGGACAAGGAGCAAAAACCAGCAATCAGCCCCAGCATTTT.